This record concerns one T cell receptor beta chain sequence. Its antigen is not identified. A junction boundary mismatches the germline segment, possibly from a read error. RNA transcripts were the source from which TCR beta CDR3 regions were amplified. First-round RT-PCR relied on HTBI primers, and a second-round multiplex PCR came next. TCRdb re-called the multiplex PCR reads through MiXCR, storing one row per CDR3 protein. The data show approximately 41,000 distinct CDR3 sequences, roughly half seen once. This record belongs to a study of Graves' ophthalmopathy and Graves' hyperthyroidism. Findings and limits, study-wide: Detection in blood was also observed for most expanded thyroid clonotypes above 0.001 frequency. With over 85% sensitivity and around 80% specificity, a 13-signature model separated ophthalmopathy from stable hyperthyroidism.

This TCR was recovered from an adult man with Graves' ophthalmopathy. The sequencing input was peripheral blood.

DNA for the CDR3: TGTGCCAGCAGCTTGGTGGGGAACGCTGAAGCTTTCTTT. Protein sequence: CASSLVGNAEAFF. The chain uses TRBV11-3 and TRBJ1-1; D uncertain. The length of the CDR3 is 13 residues. Germline V gives CDR1 SGHNT, CDR2 YENEEA.